This T cell receptor (beta chain) stems from a study of monozygotic twins with inflammatory bowel disease. The study's findings and limits: Patient repertoires may carry noise from differing immunosuppressive treatments.

Germline loops: CDR1 SGHTA, CDR2 FQGNSA. The CDR3 covers 12 residues. No DNA is given; TCRdb re-called the 5' RACE reads and lists each CDR3 protein once. The sample has over 110,000 distinct CDR3 sequences, and its top ten clones hold 2.4%. As concerns this clonotype: Its target is not known.

This TCR was recovered from a human donor with ulcerative colitis or Crohn's disease, or a healthy co-twin of an affected twin (not recorded which). J is TRBJ2-2 and V is TRBV7-2. Sequencing was carried out using blood. The CDR3 protein is CASSSYTGELFF. The complete variable domain, with remaining parts taken from reference TRBV7-2 and TRBJ2-2, reads GAGVSQSPSNKVTEKGKDVELRCDPISGHTALYWYRQSLGQGLEFLIYFQGNSAPDKSGLPSDRFSAERTGGSVSTLTIQRTQQEDSAVYLCASSSYTGELFFGEGSRLTVL.